The 23 T cell receptor beta chains reported below all come from one sample, sequenced in a study of Graves' ophthalmopathy and Graves' hyperthyroidism. Transcripts of RNA were the source for amplifying TCR beta CDR3 regions. In the first round, RT-PCR was carried out with HTBI primers, and a multiplex PCR formed the second round. TCRdb re-analysed the multiplex PCR reads in MiXCR, keeping a single row per CDR3 protein. The sample lists about 400,000 distinct CDR3 sequences, about a sixth seen once, with around 1.6% in the top ten. The sequencing input was peripheral blood. The receptors shown here come from a woman between 18 and 29 years old with Graves' ophthalmopathy.

The table lists this clonotype with many counts. The rearrangement links TRBV7-2 to TRBJ2-7; D tentatively reads TRBD1 or TRBD2 (5 bases each). V was trimmed by 3 bases and J by 11 bases, leaving 11 bases between them. The CDR3 runs 11 residues. CDR1 is SGHTA and CDR2 is FQGNSA in the germline V gene. CDR3 amino acids: CASSLGPEEYF. The CDR3 coding sequence is TGTGCCAGCAGCTTGGGACCTGAGGAGTACTTC.

The sample holds many counts of this clonotype. V usage is TRBV29-1 and J usage is TRBJ2-7, with D possibly being TRBD1 (5 bases). Per germline, CDR1 SQVTM and CDR2 ANQGSEA. This CDR3 has 11 amino acids. The ends were cut back, 4 bases at V and 3 bases at J, with 7 bases in the middle. The CDR3 coding sequence is TGCAGCGTTGGGACATTCTACGAGCAGTACTTC. It is translated as CSVGTFYEQYF.

This chain joins TRBV6-1 and TRBJ1-5; D is uncertain. Trimming left V 8 bases short and J 3 bases short, with 17 bases between. This CDR3 is 15 amino acids long. CDR1 MNHNS and CDR2 SASEGT come from the germline V gene. CDR3 region: CASGPRLGYNQPQHF. CDR3 DNA: TGTGCCAGCGGCCCCCGGCTAGGGTACAATCAGCCCCAGCATTTT.

In its sample, this clonotype was seen many times. V and J are TRBV20-1 and TRBJ2-7; 13 bases are shared with TRBD2. Losses at the gene ends were 4 bases for V and 12 bases for J; bases not matched to a gene: 15. CDR3 size: 15 residues. Germline V gene lookup returns CDR1 DFQATT and CDR2 SNEGSKA (reference sequence). The CDR3 loop reads CSATPRTSGGPEGYF. For the CDR3, the DNA is TGCAGTGCTACCCCCCGGACTAGCGGGGGACCGGAGGGGTACTTC.

This clonotype showed up many times. The V gene is TRBV29-1, the J gene TRBJ2-5; TRBD2 might be the D (5 bases). The CDR3 extends over 12 amino acids. Germline V gene sequence: CDR1 SQVTM, CDR2 ANQGSEA. V dropped 3 bases and J dropped 5 bases, with 10 bases sitting between them. In DNA, the CDR3 is TGCAGCGTTGAGGCCGGGATCGAGACCCAGTACTTC. Protein sequence: CSVEAGIETQYF.

Many counts were recorded for this clonotype. The gene calls are TRBV6-5 and TRBJ2-5; D tentatively fits TRBD1 or TRBD2 (5 bases each). Germline lookup yields CDR1 MNHEY and CDR2 SVGAGI. Trimming took off 1 base at V and 4 bases at J, with 19 bases between the two ends. The CDR3 extends over 17 amino acids. The CDR3 loop reads CASSYFPGPRVGETQYF. The CDR3 DNA reads TGTGCCAGCAGTTACTTCCCGGGACCCCGGGTGGGAGAGACCCAGTACTTC.

Many counts were recorded for this clonotype. The V gene is TRBV10-2, the J gene TRBJ2-6, with D perhaps being TRBD1 or TRBD2 (5 bases each). The CDR3 has 13 residues. Germline-derived CDR1 and CDR2 are WSHSY and SAAADI. Trimming stripped 8 bases from V and 4 bases from J, with 9 bases between. This chain's CDR3 is CASWRTGANVLTF. CDR3 nucleotide sequence: TGCGCCAGCTGGAGGACAGGGGCCAACGTCCTGACTTTC.

This clonotype appeared many times. CDR3: CAWSANYYEQYF. In nucleotides, the CDR3 is TGTGCCTGGAGCGCTAATTACTACGAGCAGTACTTC. The rearrangement uses TRBV30 and TRBJ2-7; no reliable D call. The CDR3 has 12 amino acids. Per germline, CDR1 GTSNPN and CDR2 SVGIG (reference sequence). V lost 3 bases and J 3 bases, leaving 9 bases between the germline ends.

This clonotype was seen ten or more times. The CDR3 region has the DNA TGTGCCAGCAGTTACGGGCGGACTTACTCCTACGAGCAGTACTTC. Its protein is CASSYGRTYSYEQYF. The rearrangement links TRBV6-2 or TRBV6-3 to TRBJ2-7; possible D gene TRBD2, 5 bases. V was pared by 2 bases and J by 0 bases, with 11 bases between. The CDR3 runs 15 residues. Germline V gene lookup returns CDR1 MNHEY and CDR2 SVGEGT.

This clonotype was seen repeatedly, ten times or more. This sequence joins TRBV12-3 or TRBV12-4 and TRBJ2-5; TRBD2 aligns across 8 bases. This CDR3 has 15 residues. V was clipped by 5 bases and J by 7 bases; unmatched bases: 12. Here the CDR3 reads CASSPPPRGGGTQYF. In DNA, the CDR3 is TGTGCCAGCAGTCCCCCCCCTCGGGGGGGAGGGACCCAGTACTTC.

The J gene is TRBJ2-2, the V gene TRBV30; maybe TRBD2 (6 bases). The germline gives CDR1 GTSNPN, CDR2 SVGIG (reference sequence). V was shortened by 0 bases and J by 6 bases, with 17 bases between the two germline ends. The CDR3 covers 16 residues. The CDR3 sequence is CAWSVKTSLFAGELFF. The CDR3 DNA follows: TGTGCCTGGAGTGTAAAGACTAGTCTGTTCGCCGGGGAGCTGTTTTTT.

This clonotype was recorded at least ten times. V gene TRBV6-5 combines with J gene TRBJ2-2, with D possibly TRBD1 on 6 matching bases. The CDR3 has 15 residues. Germline assignment: CDR1 MNHEY and CDR2 SVGAGI. Trimming shortened V by 4 bases and J by 6 bases, and 15 bases separated the two germline ends. The CDR3 protein is CASSLRQARAGELFF. The CDR3 DNA reads as TGTGCCAGCAGTTTAAGACAGGCGCGAGCCGGGGAGCTGTTTTTT.

This clonotype was observed at least ten times. The chain joins TRBV28 to TRBJ1-2; tentative D call: TRBD1 (6 bases). The ends were cut back, 3 bases at V and 4 bases at J, with 9 bases in the middle. The germline CDR1 and CDR2 sequences are MDHEN and SYDVKM. CDR3 length equals 13 residues. DNA of the CDR3: TGTGCCAGCAGTTTCGACAGGTCCTATGGCTACACCTTC. Amino acid sequence: CASSFDRSYGYTF.

In this sample, this clonotype turned up many times. V and J are TRBV25-1 and TRBJ2-7; D is unclear. The V gene's germline CDR1 is MGHDK and CDR2 SYGVNS. The CDR3 has 13 residues. V shed 3 bases and J shed 5 bases, with 11 bases lying between them. The CDR3 DNA sequence: TGTGCCAGCAGTGATTACTTGGCGGACGAGCAGTACTTC. This gives the protein CASSDYLADEQYF.

This clonotype was counted many times. The rearrangement links TRBV12-3 or TRBV12-4 to TRBJ2-2; TRBD2 might be the D (6 bases). Deletions cut 10 bases from V and 6 bases from J, with 18 bases between. The CDR3 loop spans 14 amino acids. The CDR3 sequence is CATPAGQAPGELFF. The CDR3 DNA sequence: TGTGCCACCCCCGCGGGGCAGGCCCCCGGGGAGCTGTTTTTT.

This clonotype appeared many times. V gene TRBV6-5 combines with J gene TRBJ2-5, with 9 bases matching TRBD2. CDR1 and CDR2 from the germline V gene are MNHEY and SVGAGI. The ends lost 0 bases at V and 0 bases at J; junction bases unmatched: 8. CDR3 length: 18 amino acids. The CDR3 DNA is TGTGCCAGCAGTTACTCGAACCTAGCGGGACTGTACCAAGAGACCCAGTACTTC. It yields the protein CASSYSNLAGLYQETQYF.

Many counts were recorded for this clonotype. This rearrangement joins TRBV19 to TRBJ1-5, with 7 nucleotides matching TRBD1. CDR3 length: 15 amino acids. The trim removed 1 base at V and 9 bases at J, leaving 9 bases unmatched. Germline assignment: CDR1 LNHDA and CDR2 SQIVND (reference sequence). The CDR3 nucleotides are TGTGCCAGTAGTATAGGGGACAGAGGGATCTGGCCCCAGCATTTT. This translates into CASSIGDRGIWPQHF.

This clonotype was observed many times. The genes are TRBV29-1 and TRBJ1-1; possible D gene TRBD1, 6 bases. The V and J ends lost 6 bases and 1 base respectively, with 15 bases between them. CDR1 is SQVTM and CDR2 is ANQGSEA in the germline V gene. This CDR3 region has 14 residues. CDR3 region: CSVSLTGSNTEAFF. The CDR3 DNA is TGCAGCGTGTCCTTGACAGGTTCGAACACTGAAGCTTTCTTT. The full variable domain, completed using reference TRBV29-1 and TRBJ1-1, is SAVISQKPSRDICQRGTSLTIQCQVDSQVTMMFWYRQQPGQSLTLIATANQGSEATYESGFVIDKFPISRPNLTFSTLTVSNMSPEDSSIYLCSVSLTGSNTEAFFGQGTRLTVV.

This clonotype was counted at least ten times. The rearrangement links TRBV6-2 or TRBV6-3 to TRBJ2-7; 7 bases line up with TRBD1. This CDR3 comprises 13 residues. V was pared by 0 bases and J by 6 bases, with 2 bases of the junction left unmatched. The germline V gene has CDR1 MNHEY and CDR2 SVGEGT. CDR3 DNA: TGTGCCAGCAGTTACTCCGGACAGGCCGAGCAGTACTTC. This encodes CASSYSGQAEQYF.

This clonotype was found many times. V gene TRBV6-4 combines with J gene TRBJ1-2, with unresolved D. V was clipped by 6 bases and J by 1 base, with 15 bases between them. The length of the CDR3 is 15 residues. Germline-derived CDR1 and CDR2 are MRHNA and SNTAGT. The CDR3 reads CASSASWGVNYGYTF. The CDR3 nucleotides are TGTGCCAGCAGCGCGTCGTGGGGTGTTAACTATGGCTACACCTTC.

This clonotype was found many times. The V gene is TRBV11-2, the J gene TRBJ2-7; D may be TRBD1 or TRBD2 (5 bases each). Trimming shortened V by 0 bases and J by 4 bases, and 13 bases separated the two germline ends. This CDR3 contains 15 residues. Germline V lookup: CDR1 SGHAT, CDR2 FQNNGV. In nucleotides, the CDR3 is TGTGCCAGCAGCTTAGATGGGGACCTACGGTACGAGCAGTACTTC. It encodes CASSLDGDLRYEQYF. The full variable domain, with the rest looked up from reference TRBV11-2 and TRBJ2-7, is EAGVAQSPRYKIIEKRQSVAFWCNPISGHATLYWYQQILGQGPKLLIQFQNNGVVDDSQLPKDRFSAERLKGVDSTLKIQPAKLEDSAVYLCASSLDGDLRYEQYFGPGTRLTVT.

Only a few counts were recorded for this clonotype. V and J are TRBV18 and TRBJ1-2; unclear D gene. The CDR3 extends over 12 amino acids. Trimming pared 6 bases from V and 2 bases from J, leaving 7 bases between. Germline CDR1 KGHSH, CDR2 LQKENI. The CDR3 sequence is CASSPDNYGYTF. CDR3 DNA: TGTGCCAGCTCCCCCGACAACTATGGCTACACCTTC.

The chain couples TRBV7-2 to TRBJ1-5; D is unresolved. V lost 1 base, J lost 3 bases, and 7 bases lay in between. The CDR3 extends over 14 amino acids. Germline V CDR1 and CDR2: SGHTA, FQGNSA. The CDR3 DNA is TGTGCCAGCAGCTTAGATGATCTCAATCAGCCCCAGCATTTT. Translated, it gives CASSLDDLNQPQHF.